The rows below give T cell receptor beta chains drawn from one sample of a study of control samples from healthy donors and cancer patients. The method was immunoSEQ multiplex PCR; TCRdb's version includes in-frame clones alone and lacks a portion of them. Of about 130,000 clones in the sample, around 94% were seen once. The source material was PBMCs. Receptor source: a man in his 60s with colorectal cancer. Each CDR3 is given with its conserved first and last residue. The order of the fields is CDR3 protein, CDR3 DNA, V gene, D gene, J gene, clone size. A D gene is named only where the DNA matches it firmly. The listing skips clone size in some rows; elsewhere it reads once, few, many or a size class.

CASSQEAFSNQPQHF | TGCGCCAGCAGCCAAGAGGCCTTTAGCAATCAGCCCCAGCATTTT | TRBV4-3 | . | TRBJ1-5 | .
CASSQEGGGTSGKNIQYF | TGCGCCAGCAGCCAGGAGGGGGGTGGGACATCAGGCAAAAACATTCAGTACTTC | TRBV4-3 | . | TRBJ2-4 | .
CASSLGSGNTIYF | TGCGCCAGCAGCTTGGGCTCTGGAAACACCATATATTTT | TRBV5-1 | . | TRBJ1-3 | .
CASSQPTGFSGNTIYF | TGTGCCAGCAGCCAACCAACAGGGTTTTCTGGAAACACCATATATTTT | TRBV3-1/TRBV3-2 | . | TRBJ1-3 | once
CSASREPTPGYTF | TGCAGTGCTAGTCGGGAGCCTACCCCTGGCTACACCTTC | TRBV20-1 | . | TRBJ1-2 | .
CASSSTLEGYTF | TGTGCCAGCAGCTCGACCCTGGAGGGCTACACCTTC | TRBV12-3/TRBV12-4 | . | TRBJ1-2 | .
CASSTPGQGGTPLHF | TGTGCCAGTAGTACCCCGGGACAGGGTGGTACACCCCTCCACTTT | TRBV19 | TRBD1 | TRBJ1-6 | .
CASSYQDKWGETQYF | TGTGCCAGCTCATACCAGGACAAATGGGGGGAGACCCAGTACTTC | TRBV18 | . | TRBJ2-5 | .
CASSLASGGTDTQYF | TGCGCCAGCAGCTTGGCTAGCGGGGGCACAGATACGCAGTATTTT | TRBV5-1 | TRBD2 | TRBJ2-3 | .
CASSSTWEAGSPLHF | TGCGCCAGCAGCTCCACGTGGGAGGCAGGATCACCCCTCCACTTT | TRBV5-1 | . | TRBJ1-6 | .
CASSLSVDASGANVLTF | TGTGCCAGCAGCTTAAGTGTTGATGCCTCTGGGGCCAACGTCCTGACTTTC | TRBV7-2 | . | TRBJ2-6 | .
CASSRSAGETSYEQYF | TGTGCCAGTAGTAGATCGGCGGGGGAGACCTCCTACGAGCAGTACTTC | TRBV19 | TRBD2 | TRBJ2-7 | .
CASSQGQTGGELFF | TGCGCCAGCAGCCAGGGACAGACTGGCGGGGAGCTGTTTTTT | TRBV4-1 | TRBD1 | TRBJ2-2 | once
CASSARQGLTEAFF | TGTGCCAGCAGCGCTCGACAGGGGTTGACTGAAGCTTTCTTT | TRBV7-2 | TRBD1 | TRBJ1-1 | .
CASSPSDSSSGNTIYF | TGCGCCAGCAGCCCCTCAGACTCGAGCTCTGGAAACACCATATATTTT | TRBV4-1 | . | TRBJ1-3 | .
CASSRTGARAEAFF | TGTGCCAGCAGTAGGACAGGGGCACGGGCTGAAGCTTTCTTT | TRBV2 | TRBD1 | TRBJ1-1 | .
CASSYQLNSPLHF | TGTGCCAGCAGCTATCAACTTAATTCACCCCTCCACTTT | TRBV5-4 | . | TRBJ1-6 | .
CASSSRVRGLGEMNTEAFF | TGTGCCAGCAGCTCCCGGGTACGGGGGCTCGGGGAGATGAACACTGAAGCTTTCTTT | TRBV5-6 | . | TRBJ1-1 | .
CASSDSFSGNTIYF | TGTGCCAGCAGTGACAGCTTCTCTGGAAACACCATATATTTT | TRBV27 | . | TRBJ1-3 | .
CASSYMGQGEGETQYF | TGTGCCAGCAGTTACATGGGACAGGGAGAGGGAGAGACCCAGTACTTC | TRBV6-5 | TRBD1 | TRBJ2-5 | .
CASSSGTGSTEAFF | TGTGCCAGCAGCTCAGGGACAGGGTCCACTGAAGCTTTCTTT | TRBV9 | TRBD1 | TRBJ1-1 | .
CASRGQGAGQPQHF | TGTGCCAGTAGGGGACAGGGGGCGGGTCAGCCCCAGCATTTT | TRBV19 | TRBD1 | TRBJ1-5 | .
CASSPSGTGELFF | TGTGCCAGCAGCCCATCAGGGACCGGGGAGCTGTTTTTT | TRBV3-1/TRBV3-2 | . | TRBJ2-2 | .
CASSETASYEQYF | TGCGCCAGCAGTGAGACGGCCTCCTACGAGCAGTACTTC | TRBV10-2 | . | TRBJ2-7 | .
CAWRGGATNEKLFF | TGTGCCTGGAGGGGAGGCGCAACTAATGAAAAACTGTTTTTT | TRBV30 | . | TRBJ1-4 | .
CASSPQGVYEQYF | TGTGCCAGCAGTCCCCAGGGGGTCTACGAGCAGTACTTC | TRBV13 | TRBD1 | TRBJ2-7 | .
CAWRETVYNEQFF | TGTGCCTGGAGAGAAACTGTTTACAATGAGCAGTTCTTC | TRBV30 | . | TRBJ2-1 | once
CASSQGRRGPGTEAFF | TGCGCCAGCAGCCAAGGGAGGCGGGGGCCCGGCACTGAAGCTTTCTTT | TRBV4-1 | . | TRBJ1-1 | .
CASSPGTGGTEAFF | TGCGCCAGCAGCCCCGGGACAGGGGGCACTGAAGCTTTCTTT | TRBV5-1 | TRBD1 | TRBJ1-1 | .
CASRFGGRNEQYF | TGTGCCAGCCGATTCGGGGGTCGCAACGAGCAGTACTTC | TRBV6-5 | . | TRBJ2-7 | .
CASSPHGAGTAYEQYF | TGTGCCAGCAGCCCGCACGGAGCGGGGACCGCCTACGAGCAGTACTTC | TRBV9 | TRBD2 | TRBJ2-7 | .
CASSPSRGEQFF | TGTGCCAGCAGCCCCTCTCGGGGTGAGCAGTTCTTC | TRBV7-9 | . | TRBJ2-1 | .
CASSVDEYSGNTIYF | TGTGCCAGCAGCGTAGATGAGTACTCTGGAAACACCATATATTTT | TRBV9 | . | TRBJ1-3 | .
CASSPRRGQETQYF | TGTGCCAGCTCACCACGGCGGGGGCAAGAGACCCAGTACTTC | TRBV18 | TRBD2 | TRBJ2-5 | .
CASSTTAAETEAFF | TGCGCCAGCAGTACAACGGCCGCAGAGACTGAAGCTTTCTTT | TRBV5-1 | . | TRBJ1-1 | .
CASSLAGGEQYF | TGCGCCAGCAGCTTGGCCGGGGGCGAGCAGTACTTC | TRBV5-1 | . | TRBJ2-7 | .
CASSYNPTRNTEAFF | TGTGCCAGCAGTTACAATCCGACGAGGAACACTGAAGCTTTCTTT | TRBV6-5 | . | TRBJ1-1 | .
CASREGHNYGYTF | TGTGCCAGCCGGGAGGGGCATAACTATGGCTACACCTTC | TRBV6-5 | . | TRBJ1-2 | .
CASRDSGDTEAFF | TGTGCCAGCAGGGACTCTGGGGACACTGAAGCTTTCTTT | TRBV6-5 | . | TRBJ1-1 | .
CASRDKRDTSYEQYF | TGTGCCAGCCGCGACAAGAGGGACACATCCTACGAGCAGTACTTC | TRBV7-9 | . | TRBJ2-7 | .
CASSQLGFQPQHF | TGCGCCAGCAGCCAATTGGGGTTTCAGCCCCAGCATTTT | TRBV4-1 | . | TRBJ1-5 | .